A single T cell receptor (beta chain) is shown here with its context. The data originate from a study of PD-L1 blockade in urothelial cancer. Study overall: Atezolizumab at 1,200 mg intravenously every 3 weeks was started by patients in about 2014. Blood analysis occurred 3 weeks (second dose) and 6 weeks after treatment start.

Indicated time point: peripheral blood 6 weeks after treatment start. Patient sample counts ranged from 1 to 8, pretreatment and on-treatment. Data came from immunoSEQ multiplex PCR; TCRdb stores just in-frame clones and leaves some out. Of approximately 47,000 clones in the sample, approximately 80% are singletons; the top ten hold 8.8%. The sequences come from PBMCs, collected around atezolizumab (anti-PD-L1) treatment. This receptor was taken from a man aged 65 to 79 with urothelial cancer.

CDR3 residues: CASSQAGGRPYNEQFF. CDR3 bases: TGCGCCAGCAGCCAAGCCGGGGGGCGCCCCTACAATGAGCAGTTCTTC. The rearrangement joins TRBV4-1 to TRBJ2-1; TRBD2 might be the D (7 bases). V was shortened by 1 base and J by 2 bases, with 12 bases between the two germline ends. The CDR3 length is 16 residues. Per germline, CDR1 MGHRA and CDR2 YSYEKL.